The TCR beta chain described here comes from a study of T cell responses to AZD1222 COVID-19 vaccine. The data were produced by immunoSEQ multiplex PCR, yet TCRdb's version contains in-frame clones alone and is incomplete. The data contain 100,000 to 150,000 clones, roughly 90% of them singletons. This clone was recorded only once. The source of this sequence is an adult in good health. The sample here was peripheral blood, taken on day 0 of AZD1222 vaccination.

CDR3 sequence (DNA): TGCAGCGTTGAAGGGACAGGGACATACAATGAGCAGTTCTTC. It yields the protein CSVEGTGTYNEQFF. V usage is TRBV29-1 and J usage is TRBJ2-1, with TRBD1 matching over 8 bases. V was clipped by 1 base and J by 4 bases; unmatched bases: 3. The CDR3 runs 14 residues. Germline CDR1 reads SQVTM; CDR2 reads ANQGSEA.